This is a list of T cell receptor beta chains from one sample in a study of glioma-infiltrating T cells. Via MiXCR, TCRdb re-called the multiplex PCR reads, giving one row per CDR3 protein. The sample lists some 190,000 distinct CDR3 sequences; approximately 30% were seen once. Sequenced material: glioma tissue, nonneoplastic brain tissue, or PBMCs (not recorded which). These receptors all come from a human donor with low-grade glioma or glioblastoma, undergoing nonglioma brain surgery, or in good health (not recorded which). Both conserved end residues are part of each CDR3. D genes are given only for firm matches. For some rows the clone size is stated as once, few or many, or as a class when expanded; others skip it.

TRBV7-2	-	TRBJ2-5	-	CASSSVGGGGGETQYF	TGTGCCAGCAGCTCTGTAGGGGGGGGGGGGGGGGAGACCCAGTACTTC
TRBV6-1	-	TRBJ2-7	many	CASSELGTSYEQYF	TGTGCCAGCAGTGAACTCGGCACCTCCTACGAGCAGTACTTC
TRBV10-3	-	TRBJ1-3	many	CAIREQGSGNTIYF	TGTGCCATCAGGGAACAGGGCTCTGGAAACACCATATATTTT
TRBV7-2	-	TRBJ1-1	many	CASSLARNTEAFF	TGTGCCAGCAGCTTAGCGCGGAACACTGAAGCTTTCTTT
TRBV6-2/TRBV6-3	-	TRBJ1-2	many	CASSNGGGLNYGYTF	TGTGCCAGCAGTAACGGCGGGGGACTAAACTATGGCTACACCTTC
TRBV19	-	TRBJ2-3	-	CASSPSERTYTQYF	TGTGCCAGCTCCCCTAGCGAACGCACATATACGCAGTATTTT
TRBV11-2	-	TRBJ1-1	-	CASSLWGLGTEAFF	TGTGCCAGCAGCTTATGGGGGCTGGGCACTGAAGCTTTCTTT
TRBV14	-	TRBJ1-1	many	CASSSELIGTEAFF	TGTGCCAGCAGCTCTGAGCTAATAGGCACTGAAGCTTTCTTT
TRBV20-1	-	TRBJ2-3	-	CRARETETQDF	TGCAGGGCGAGAGAGACAGAGACGCAGGATTTT
TRBV28	-	TRBJ1-1	many	CASSLRRAGRNTEAFF	TGTGCCAGCAGCTTGAGGCGTGCAGGGAGGAACACTGAAGCTTTCTTT
TRBV19	-	TRBJ1-5	many	CASSIKSYSNQPQHF	TGTGCCAGTAGTATCAAGAGCTATTCCAATCAGCCCCAGCATTTT
TRBV2	-	TRBJ1-1	many	CASSDLRGEAFF	TGTGCCAGCAGTGACCTCCGGGGCGAAGCTTTCTTT
TRBV7-2	-	TRBJ1-1	-	CASSLGMNTEAIF	TGTGCCAGCAGCTTAGGGATGAACACTGAGGCTATCTTT
TRBV14	-	TRBJ1-1	-	CASIQGSFSEAFF	TGTGCCAGTATACAAGGATCATTTTCTGAAGCTTTCTTT
TRBV28	TRBD1	TRBJ1-1	-	CASSPGPRGLNTEAFF	TGTGCCAGCAGTCCTGGCCCTAGGGGGCTGAACACTGAAGCTTTCTTT
TRBV7-9	-	TRBJ2-7	many	CASSFLAGGYEQYF	TGTGCCAGCAGCTTTTTGGCCGGGGGCTACGAGCAGTACTTC
TRBV6-5	TRBD1	TRBJ2-3	-	CASSYEATGVTTDTQYF	TGTGCCAGCAGTTACGAGGCGACAGGGGTCACCACAGATACGCAGTATTTT
TRBV18	-	TRBJ2-3	many	CASSPAASDTQYF	TGTGCCAGCTCACCCGCGGCGTCAGATACGCAGTATTTT